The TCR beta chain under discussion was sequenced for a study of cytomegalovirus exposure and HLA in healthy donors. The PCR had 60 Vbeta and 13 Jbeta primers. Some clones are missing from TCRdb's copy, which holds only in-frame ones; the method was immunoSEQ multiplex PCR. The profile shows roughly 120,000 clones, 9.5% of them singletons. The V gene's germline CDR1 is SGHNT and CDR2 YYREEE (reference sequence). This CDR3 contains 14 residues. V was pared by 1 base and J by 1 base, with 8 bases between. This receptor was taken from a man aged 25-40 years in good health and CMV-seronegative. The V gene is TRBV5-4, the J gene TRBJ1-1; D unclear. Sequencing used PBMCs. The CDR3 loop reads CASSLNSGNTEAFF. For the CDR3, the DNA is TGTGCCAGCAGCTTGAACAGCGGGAACACTGAAGCTTTCTTT.